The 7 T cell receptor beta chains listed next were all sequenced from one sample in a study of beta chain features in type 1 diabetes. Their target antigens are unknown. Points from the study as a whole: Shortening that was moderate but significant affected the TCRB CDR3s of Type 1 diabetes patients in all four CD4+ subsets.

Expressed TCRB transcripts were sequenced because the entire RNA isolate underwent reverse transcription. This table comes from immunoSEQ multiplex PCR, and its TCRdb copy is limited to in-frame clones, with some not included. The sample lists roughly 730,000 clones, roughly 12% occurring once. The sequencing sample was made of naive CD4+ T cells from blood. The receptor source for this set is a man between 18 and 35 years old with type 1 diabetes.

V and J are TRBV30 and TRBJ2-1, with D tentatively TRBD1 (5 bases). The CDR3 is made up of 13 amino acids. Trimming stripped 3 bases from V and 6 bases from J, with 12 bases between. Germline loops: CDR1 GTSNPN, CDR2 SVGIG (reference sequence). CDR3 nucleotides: TGTGCCTGGAGCCGACTCCAGGGCAATGAGCAGTTCTTC. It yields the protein CAWSRLQGNEQFF.

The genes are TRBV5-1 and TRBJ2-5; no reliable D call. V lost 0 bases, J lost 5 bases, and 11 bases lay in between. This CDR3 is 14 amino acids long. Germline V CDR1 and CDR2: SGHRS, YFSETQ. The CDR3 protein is CASSLETVRETQYF. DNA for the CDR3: TGCGCCAGCAGCTTGGAGACCGTCCGGGAGACCCAGTACTTC.

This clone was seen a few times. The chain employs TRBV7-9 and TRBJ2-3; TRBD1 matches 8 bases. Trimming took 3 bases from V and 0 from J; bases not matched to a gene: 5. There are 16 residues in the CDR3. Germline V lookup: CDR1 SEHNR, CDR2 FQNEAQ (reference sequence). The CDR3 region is CASSFGTGTSTDTQYF. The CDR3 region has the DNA TGTGCCAGCAGCTTTGGGACAGGCACAAGCACAGATACGCAGTATTTT.

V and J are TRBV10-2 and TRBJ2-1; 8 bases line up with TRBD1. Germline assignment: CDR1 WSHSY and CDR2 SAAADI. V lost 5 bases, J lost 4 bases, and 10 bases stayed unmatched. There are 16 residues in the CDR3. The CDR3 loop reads CASSPLRGQEYNEQFF. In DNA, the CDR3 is TGCGCCAGCAGTCCTTTGAGGGGACAGGAGTACAATGAGCAGTTCTTC.

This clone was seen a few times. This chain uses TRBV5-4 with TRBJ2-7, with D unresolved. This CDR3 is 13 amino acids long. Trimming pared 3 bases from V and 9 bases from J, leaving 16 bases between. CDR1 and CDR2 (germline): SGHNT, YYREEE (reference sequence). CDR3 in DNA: TGTGCCAGCAGCTATTCGGACCGGCAAGTGCAGTACTTC. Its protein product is CASSYSDRQVQYF.

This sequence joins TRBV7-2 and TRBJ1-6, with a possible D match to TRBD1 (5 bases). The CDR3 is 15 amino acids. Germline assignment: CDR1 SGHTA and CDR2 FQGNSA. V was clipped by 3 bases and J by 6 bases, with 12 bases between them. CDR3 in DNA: TGTGCCAGCAGCTTTCGTGGGACCCTTAATTCACCCCTCCACTTT. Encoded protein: CASSFRGTLNSPLHF.

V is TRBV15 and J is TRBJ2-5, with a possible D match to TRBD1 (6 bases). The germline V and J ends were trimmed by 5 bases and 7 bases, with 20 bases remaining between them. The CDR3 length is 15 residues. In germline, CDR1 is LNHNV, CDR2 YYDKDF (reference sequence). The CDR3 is CATSQLSQGFGTQYF. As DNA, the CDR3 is TGTGCCACCAGCCAACTCTCACAGGGATTCGGGACCCAGTACTTC.